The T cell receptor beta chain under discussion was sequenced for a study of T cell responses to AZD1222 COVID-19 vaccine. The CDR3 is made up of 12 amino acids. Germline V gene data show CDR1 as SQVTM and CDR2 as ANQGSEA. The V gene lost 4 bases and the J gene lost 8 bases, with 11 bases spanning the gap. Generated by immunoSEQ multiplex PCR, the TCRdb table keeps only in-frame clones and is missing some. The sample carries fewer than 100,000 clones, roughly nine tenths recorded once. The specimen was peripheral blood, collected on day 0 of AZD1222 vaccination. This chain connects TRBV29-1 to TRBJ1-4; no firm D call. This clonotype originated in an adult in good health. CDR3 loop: CSVVMETEKLFF. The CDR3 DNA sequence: TGCAGCGTTGTAATGGAAACCGAAAAACTGTTTTTT.